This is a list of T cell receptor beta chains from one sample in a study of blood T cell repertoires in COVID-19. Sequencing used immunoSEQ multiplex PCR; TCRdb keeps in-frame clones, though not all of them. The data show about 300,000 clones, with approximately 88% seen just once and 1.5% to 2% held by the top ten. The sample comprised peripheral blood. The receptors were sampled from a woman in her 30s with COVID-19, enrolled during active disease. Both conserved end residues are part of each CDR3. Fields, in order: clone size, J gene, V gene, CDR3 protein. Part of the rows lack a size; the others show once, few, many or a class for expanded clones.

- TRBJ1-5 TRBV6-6 CASSYSGGEGQPQHF
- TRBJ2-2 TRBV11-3 CASSLGQGSAGELFF
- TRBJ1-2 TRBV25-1 CASSRGRGFRNYGYTF
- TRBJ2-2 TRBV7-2 CASSLSRRNTGELFF
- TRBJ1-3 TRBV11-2 CASSLGTWDRLISGNTIYF
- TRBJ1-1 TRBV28 CASSPTGDVANTEAFF
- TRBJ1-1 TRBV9 CASTRLGRDTEAFF
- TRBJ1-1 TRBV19 CASSPPFLSSISNTEAFF
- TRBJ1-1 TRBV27 CASSQGTGVHTEAFF
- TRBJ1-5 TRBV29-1 CSVRDRGSNQPQHF
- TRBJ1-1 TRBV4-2 CASSQDGQGGGEAFF
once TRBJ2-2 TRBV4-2 CASSQERQGLSTGELFF
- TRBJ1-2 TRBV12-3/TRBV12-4 CASSRTDNYGYTF
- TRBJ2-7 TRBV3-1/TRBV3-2 CASSKNVGQGIYEQYF
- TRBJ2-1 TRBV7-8 CASSISRVYNEQFF
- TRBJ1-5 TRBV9 CASSRTGTVQPQHF
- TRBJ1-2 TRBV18 CASSPSRQGARYGYTF
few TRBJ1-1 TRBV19 CASSMLEENTEAFF
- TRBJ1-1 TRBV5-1 CASSLAPSAGNTEAFF
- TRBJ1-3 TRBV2 CASSMDSGNTIYF
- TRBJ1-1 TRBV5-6 CASSQLQGNTEAFF
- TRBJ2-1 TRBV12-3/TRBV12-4 CASSSHMNEQFF
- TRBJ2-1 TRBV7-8 CASSLQGHEQFF
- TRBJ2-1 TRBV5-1 CASSFGGQVYNEQFF
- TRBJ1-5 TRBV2 CASSERQTHQPQHF
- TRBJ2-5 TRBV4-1 CASSQARLETQYF
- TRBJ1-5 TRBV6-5 CASSLAGVGGTQHF
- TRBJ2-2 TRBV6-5 CASSSGTGTTGELFF
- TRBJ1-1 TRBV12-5 CASGLAWTGTGTEAFF
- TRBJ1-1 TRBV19 CASRPGGISEAFF